This T cell receptor (beta chain) was observed in a study of T cell responses to AZD1222 COVID-19 vaccine. Study conclusions and caveats: Targets within unmutated variant regions were reportedly found for nearly half of spike-specific TCRs. Donors were mostly white British, more females; clonal diversity possibly underestimated. Repertoire sampling occurred only after the peak T cell response.

The CDR3 has 14 amino acids. V was cut by 8 bases and J by 7 bases, with 15 bases left in between. Germline CDR1 is MNHEY and CDR2 is SVGAGI. Assay used: immunoSEQ multiplex PCR; TCRdb lists only in-frame clones, some missing. The sample holds roughly 33,000 clones, around 78% seen once. Details on this clone: The target antigen is unknown.

This sequence joins TRBV6-5 and TRBJ1-6; D gene ambiguous. This material consisted of peripheral blood, taken 28 days after the second AZD1222 dose. This TCR derives from an adult who received the AZD1222 COVID-19 vaccine. CDR3 sequence reads: CASQTGAWNSPLHF. DNA of the CDR3: TGTGCCAGCCAAACCGGCGCTTGGAATTCACCCCTCCACTTT.